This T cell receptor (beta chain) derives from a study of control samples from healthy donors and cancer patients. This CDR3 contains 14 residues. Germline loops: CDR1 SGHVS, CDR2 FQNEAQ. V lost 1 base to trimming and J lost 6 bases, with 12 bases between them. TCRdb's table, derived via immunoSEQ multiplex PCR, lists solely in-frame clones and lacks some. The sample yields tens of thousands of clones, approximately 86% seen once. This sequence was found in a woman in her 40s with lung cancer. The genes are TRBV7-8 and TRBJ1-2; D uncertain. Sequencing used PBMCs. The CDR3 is CASSLGWGRDGYTF. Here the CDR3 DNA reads TGTGCCAGCAGCTTAGGATGGGGTCGGGATGGCTACACCTTC.